The rows below give T cell receptor beta chains drawn from one sample of a study of blood T cell repertoires in COVID-19. Sequencing used immunoSEQ multiplex PCR; TCRdb keeps in-frame clones, though not all of them. This sample has about 190,000 clones, with about 81% found just once. The source material was PBMCs or T cells enriched from blood (not recorded which). Receptors originate from a woman in her thirties who had recovered from COVID-19. Both conserved end residues are part of each CDR3. A D gene is named only where the DNA matches it firmly. Clone size is not always given. Where it is, it says once, few, many or a class for expanded clones.

d_call cdr3_length j_call v_call clone_size cdr3_nt cdr3_aa
TRBD1 12 TRBJ1-5 TRBV25-1 - TGTGCCAGCAGGACAGGGGATCAGCCCCAGCATTTT CASRTGDQPQHF
TRBD2 13 TRBJ2-1 TRBV19 - TGTGCCAGTAGGACTAGCGGGTACAATGAGCAGTTCTTC CASRTSGYNEQFF
TRBD1 17 TRBJ2-5 TRBV7-9 - TGTGCCAGCAGCTGGACAGGCCCTGGGATTTCCCAAGAGACCCAGTACTTC CASSWTGPGISQETQYF
- 13 TRBJ2-5 TRBV9 - TGTGCCAGCAGCCGCATTGGAGGAGAGACCCAGTACTTC CASSRIGGETQYF
- 15 TRBJ2-2 TRBV4-1 - TGCGCCAGCAGCCAAGAGAACAGAGTCACCGGGGAGCTGTTTTTT CASSQENRVTGELFF
- 16 TRBJ1-1 TRBV11-2 - TGTGCCAGCAGCCTCCACGGGACAAGGGCACCGGTTTGGGCTTTCTTT CASSLHGTRAPVWAFF
- 13 TRBJ2-3 TRBV11-3 - TGTGCCAGCAGCTTTGGGCCCACAGATACGCAGTATTTT CASSFGPTDTQYF
- 16 TRBJ1-6 TRBV9 - TGTGCCAGCAGCGTTGGCCCGGGTCCTTTTGATTCACCCCTCCACTTT CASSVGPGPFDSPLHF
TRBD2 16 TRBJ2-3 TRBV6-4 - TGTGCCAGCAGACGCCTCCGGGGGGGCAGGGCAGATACGCAGTATTTT CASRRLRGGRADTQYF
TRBD1 16 TRBJ1-1 TRBV5-6 - TGTGCCAGCAGCGAAGACAGGGAATATTTGAACACTGAAGCTTTCTTT CASSEDREYLNTEAFF
- 13 TRBJ1-2 TRBV7-9 few TGTGCCAGCAGCTTTCTTGCAGGGGATGGCTACACCTTC CASSFLAGDGYTF
- 12 TRBJ2-7 TRBV2 few TGTGCCAGCAGCGCTACAGGGACCGAGCAGTACTTC CASSATGTEQYF
- 13 TRBJ1-4 TRBV29-1 once TGCAGCGTCTTAGACGGGTGGGATGAAAAACTGTTTTTT CSVLDGWDEKLFF
TRBD2 15 TRBJ2-5 TRBV28 - TGTGCCAGCAGTACCCCGCAGCGGGGACAAGAGACCCAGTACTTC CASSTPQRGQETQYF
TRBD2 15 TRBJ2-1 TRBV4-2 - TGTGCCAGCAGCCAAGACCTAGCGGGATACAATGAGCAGTTCTTC CASSQDLAGYNEQFF
TRBD1 15 TRBJ2-2 TRBV14 - TGTGCCAGCAGGAACGGACAGGAGCCCACCGGGGAGCTGTTTTTT CASRNGQEPTGELFF
TRBD2 18 TRBJ2-5 TRBV6-2/TRBV6-3 - TGTGCCAGCAGTGTTCAGACCTCCGGGACTAGCGGGCAAGAGACCCAGTACTTC CASSVQTSGTSGQETQYF
- 13 TRBJ1-6 TRBV7-9 once TGTGCCAGCAGCTTAGGACAAAATTCACCCCTCCACTTT CASSLGQNSPLHF
- 14 TRBJ1-6 TRBV30 - TGTGCCTGGAGTCCGGGACAAAGTGGTTCACCCCTCCACTTT CAWSPGQSGSPLHF
TRBD2 18 TRBJ2-6 TRBV5-4 - TGTGCCAGCAGCTTGGATAGGACTAGCGGGGCTGGGGCCAACGTCCTGACTTTC CASSLDRTSGAGANVLTF
TRBD1 15 TRBJ1-6 TRBV5-4 few TGTGCCAGCAGCTTGGCGTCAGGGGGATACTCACCCCTCCACTTT CASSLASGGYSPLHF
- 16 TRBJ2-3 TRBV11-2 - TGTGCCAGCAGCTTAGGGATCGGAGGGTCCACAGATACGCAGTATTTT CASSLGIGGSTDTQYF
TRBD1 12 TRBJ2-3 TRBV7-9 - TGTGCCAGCAGCCCAGGGGGAGATACGCAGTATTTT CASSPGGDTQYF
- 14 TRBJ1-3 TRBV10-2 - TGCGCCAGCAGTGAGCCCACACGTGGAAACACCATATATTTT CASSEPTRGNTIYF
- 14 TRBJ1-6 TRBV6-5 once TGTGCCAGCACCAAAGCGGGGGTTCAATCACCCCTCCACTTT CASTKAGVQSPLHF
- 12 TRBJ1-2 TRBV29-1 - TGCAGCGTTGGTAGGGGGAACTATGGCTACACCTTC CSVGRGNYGYTF
TRBD1 16 TRBJ1-2 TRBV6-5 - TGTGCCAGCAGTTACTCGGACAGGGTAGTAAACTATGGCTACACCTTC CASSYSDRVVNYGYTF
TRBD2 16 TRBJ2-1 TRBV2 - TGTGCCAGCAGGGCTAGACTAGCGGGAGGGCATAATGAGCAGTTCTTC CASRARLAGGHNEQFF
TRBD1 17 TRBJ2-5 TRBV24-1 - TGTGCCACCAGTGATTACTCCGGGACAGGGGCGTGGGAGACCCAGTACTTC CATSDYSGTGAWETQYF
- 13 TRBJ1-3 TRBV10-2 once TGCGCCAGCAGTGAGTTGGGCGGAAACACCATATATTTT CASSELGGNTIYF
- 14 TRBJ1-2 TRBV15 - TGTGCCACCAGCAGAGTCGGGACAAACTATGGCTACACCTTC CATSRVGTNYGYTF
- 13 TRBJ2-3 TRBV3-1/TRBV3-2 - TGTGCCAGCAGCCCCCCCCTGGTTGGCACGCAGTATTTT CASSPPLVGTQYF
- 14 TRBJ2-7 TRBV7-8 - TGTGCCAGCAGCCCTCAACAGAGAACCTACGAGCAGTACTTC CASSPQQRTYEQYF
- 12 TRBJ2-1 TRBV7-8 - TGTGCCAGCAGCTTAATCTCCGGGGAGCAGTTCTTC CASSLISGEQFF
- 14 TRBJ2-1 TRBV29-1 - TGCAGCGTTGCGGGGGGCCCAGGGTACAATGAGCAGTTCTTC CSVAGGPGYNEQFF
TRBD1 14 TRBJ1-1 TRBV5-1 - TGCGCCAGCACCGTTGACAGGGGGTTGACTGAAGCTTTCTTT CASTVDRGLTEAFF
- 14 TRBJ1-1 TRBV7-8 - TGTGCCAGCAGCCCCCGCCGGGGTCGCACTGAAGCTTTCTTT CASSPRRGRTEAFF
TRBD2 17 TRBJ2-5 TRBV7-3 - TGTGCCAGCAGCTTTGGACTAGCGGGACCAGGCCAAGAGACCCAGTACTTC CASSFGLAGPGQETQYF
- 14 TRBJ1-4 TRBV5-1 - TGCGCCAGCAGCTTGGGGGCACCAAATGAAAAACTGTTTTTT CASSLGAPNEKLFF
- 13 TRBJ2-5 TRBV28 once TGTGCCAGCAGTTTAATCAGGGAAGAGACCCAGTACTTC CASSLIREETQYF
- 14 TRBJ2-2 TRBV7-2 - TGTGCCAGCAGCTTAGCTACGAACACCGGGGAGCTGTTTTTT CASSLATNTGELFF
- 13 TRBJ2-7 TRBV11-3 few TGTGCCAGCAGCCGAGGGGGTAGGGCCGAGCAGTACTTC CASSRGGRAEQYF
TRBD1 14 TRBJ2-3 TRBV9 - TGTGCCAGCAGCGTATCACAGGGGGCAGATACGCAGTATTTT CASSVSQGADTQYF
- 14 TRBJ2-7 TRBV30 - TGTGCCTGGAGAAGGGACTCCACAACCTACGAGCAGTACTTC CAWRRDSTTYEQYF
- 15 TRBJ1-3 TRBV5-1 few TGCGCCAGCAGCCGGGACACCAGCTCTGGAAACACCATATATTTT CASSRDTSSGNTIYF
TRBD1 12 TRBJ1-1 TRBV7-9 - TGTGCCATCAACAGGGGGGACACTGAAGCTTTCTTT CAINRGDTEAFF
TRBD1 15 TRBJ1-5 TRBV27 - TGTGCCAGCGGACAACAGGGGGGGAACAATCAGCCCCAGCATTTT CASGQQGGNNQPQHF
- 14 TRBJ2-1 TRBV7-2 - TGTGCCAGCAGACCTCCTACGGTTTACAATGAGCAGTTCTTC CASRPPTVYNEQFF
- 12 TRBJ2-3 TRBV29-1 - TGCAGCGTTGACATGGGACAAGATACGCAGTATTTT CSVDMGQDTQYF
- 18 TRBJ1-5 TRBV3-1/TRBV3-2 - TGTGCCAGCAGCCAAGTTGTAACCAGGGAAGTATCAAATCAGCCCCAGCATTTT CASSQVVTREVSNQPQHF